The 9 T cell receptor beta chains below all came from one sample that was sequenced in a study of quantifying T cell responses using KT2 cells. Overall study: Reverse transcription used primers in the TCR alpha and beta constant regions.

A single-stranded UMI oligo with SP2 sequence was ligated to cDNA 3' ends. An equimolar mix of RC1.1 and RC1.2 primed the beta chain across TRBC1 and TRBC2. TCRdb used MiXCR to reprocess the UMI-ligation and nested PCR reads, holding one entry per CDR3 protein. The data show 40,000 to 50,000 distinct CDR3 sequences, more than 15% seen once. The sequenced sample was PBMCs spiked with cells of the T cell clone KT2. The receptors originated from a human donor.

This clonotype is medium-sized. The rearrangement joins TRBV9 to TRBJ2-3; 7 bases are a match to TRBD2. CDR3 size: 16 residues. V shed 0 bases and J 8 bases; nucleotides not matched to a gene: 12. CDR1 is SGDLS, CDR2 YYNGEE, per germline. As DNA, the CDR3 is TGTGCCAGCAGCGTAGAGAGTAGACTAGCTGCTACTACGCAGTATTTT. Its protein product is CASSVESRLAATTQYF.

The CDR3 nucleotides read TGTGCCAGCAGTTACGACAGTTTGTCGCCTGGGAATGGCTACACCTTC. As protein: CASSYDSLSPGNGYTF. The rearrangement uses TRBV6-2 or TRBV6-3 and TRBJ1-2; a weak D match, TRBD1 (5 bases). V lost 2 bases to trimming and J lost 6 bases, with 19 bases between them. CDR1 MNHEY and CDR2 SVGEGT come from the germline V gene. The CDR3 has 16 amino acids.

The chain is built from TRBV11-2 and TRBJ2-6; a weak D match, TRBD2 (6 bases). Germline V gives CDR1 SGHAT, CDR2 FQNNGV. Trimming stripped 5 bases from V and 3 bases from J, with 14 bases between. This CDR3 contains 16 residues. The CDR3 sequence: CASSPLRGGGANVLTF. In DNA, the CDR3 is TGTGCCAGCAGCCCCCTGAGGGGAGGTGGGGCCAACGTCCTGACTTTC.

There are many counts of this clonotype. J is TRBJ2-2 and V is TRBV3-1; D is unclear. Trimming shortened V by 0 bases and J by 7 bases, and 15 bases separated the two germline ends. Germline CDR1 is LGHDT and CDR2 is YNNKEL (reference sequence). This CDR3 is built from 16 residues. The CDR3 DNA follows: TGTGCCAGCAGCCAAGACCGGGCCCGGGCCAGCGGGGAGCTGTTTTTT. Protein: CASSQDRARASGELFF. The full variable domain, completed using reference TRBV3-1 and TRBJ2-2, is DTAVSQTPKYLVTQMGNDKSIKCEQNLGHDTMYWYKQDSKKFLKIMFSYNNKELIINETVPNRFSPKSPDKAHLNLHINSLELGDSAVYFCASSQDRARASGELFFGEGSRLTVL.

The chain uses TRBV6-1 and TRBJ2-1; 8 bases match TRBD2. Germline CDR1 and CDR2: MNHNS and SASEGT. The CDR3 totals 11 residues. V gave up 6 bases and J gave up 10 bases; unmatched junction bases: 2. The CDR3 sequence: CASRLAGEQFF. The CDR3 DNA sequence: TGTGCCAGCAGGCTAGCGGGCGAGCAGTTCTTC.

The chain joins TRBV5-4 to TRBJ2-3; 7 bases are shared with TRBD1. In germline, CDR1 is SGHNT, CDR2 YYREEE (reference sequence). V gave up 0 bases and J gave up 0 bases; unmatched junction bases: 4. There are 16 residues in the CDR3. CDR3 loop: CASSLAATGSTDTQYF. Written as DNA, the CDR3 is TGTGCCAGCAGCTTGGCCGCGACAGGGAGCACAGATACGCAGTATTTT.

This clonotype has a handful of counts. V usage is TRBV3-1 and J usage is TRBJ2-5; the D gene could be TRBD1 or TRBD2 (5 bases each). Trimming removed 5 bases at V and 4 bases at J, with 17 bases between. Germline V CDR1 and CDR2: LGHDT, YNNKEL (reference sequence). This CDR3 has 15 residues. DNA of the CDR3: TGTGCCAGCAGCTTAACAGGCTTGAGGGGAGAGACCCAGTACTTC. This gives the protein CASSLTGLRGETQYF.

The genes are TRBV5-1 and TRBJ2-1, with 10 bases identical to TRBD2. The CDR3 length is 17 residues. The junction had 6 bases not matched to a gene; V was cut back by 0 bases and J by 3 bases. Germline V CDR1 and CDR2: SGHRS, YFSETQ. The CDR3 sequence: CASSLVSSGGIYNEQFF. The CDR3 nucleotides read TGCGCCAGCAGCTTGGTATCTAGCGGGGGAATCTACAATGAGCAGTTCTTC.

This clonotype was counted a few times. The chain links TRBV4-1 to TRBJ2-1; TRBD2 aligns across 14 bases. This CDR3 comprises 18 residues. Trimming cost V 1 base and J 5 bases; bases outside gene matches: 7. The germline V gene encodes CDR1 MGHRA and CDR2 YSYEKL. CDR3 residues: CASSQGRGLAGANNEQFF. The CDR3 nucleotides are TGCGCCAGCAGCCAAGGACGGGGACTAGCGGGGGCTAACAATGAGCAGTTCTTC.